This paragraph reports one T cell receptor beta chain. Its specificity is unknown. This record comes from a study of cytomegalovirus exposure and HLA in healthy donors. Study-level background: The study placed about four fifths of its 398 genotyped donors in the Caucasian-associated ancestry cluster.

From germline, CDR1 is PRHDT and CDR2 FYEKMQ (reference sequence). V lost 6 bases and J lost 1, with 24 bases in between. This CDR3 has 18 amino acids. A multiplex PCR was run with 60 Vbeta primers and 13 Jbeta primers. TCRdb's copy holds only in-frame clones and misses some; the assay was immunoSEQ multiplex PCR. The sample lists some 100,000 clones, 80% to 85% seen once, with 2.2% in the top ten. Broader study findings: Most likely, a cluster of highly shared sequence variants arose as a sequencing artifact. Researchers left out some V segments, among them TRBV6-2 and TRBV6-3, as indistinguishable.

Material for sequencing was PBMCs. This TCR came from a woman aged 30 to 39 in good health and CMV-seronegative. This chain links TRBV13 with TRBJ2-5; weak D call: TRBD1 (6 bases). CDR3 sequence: CASSQLRTESILQETQYF. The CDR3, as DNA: TGTGCCAGCAGTCAACTTCGGACAGAAAGTATTCTCCAAGAGACCCAGTACTTC.